This T cell receptor beta chain was recovered during a study of primary melanoma T cells and metastatic recurrence. Assay used: immunoSEQ multiplex PCR; TCRdb lists only in-frame clones, some missing. The repertoire holds fewer than 120 clones, around 83% seen once, with over 15% in the top ten. The CDR3 is 14 residues long. Germline values: CDR1 LNHDA, CDR2 SQIVND (reference sequence). Trimming at V came to 7 bases and at J to 4 bases, leaving 8 bases not matched to a gene. This clone has just one count. This TCR was recovered from a human donor with melanoma. The genes are TRBV19 and TRBJ2-3; 7 positions match TRBD2. Sequencing was performed on melanoma tumor tissue. The CDR3 is CASKLAGRPDTQYF. CDR3 DNA sequence: TGTGCCAGTAAATTAGCGGGTAGGCCAGATACGCAGTATTTT.